This TCR beta chain was identified in a study of blood T cells in healthy people across ages. Trimming took off 1 base at V and 2 bases at J, with 11 bases between the two ends. CDR1 DFQATT and CDR2 SNEGSKA come from the germline V gene (reference sequence). The CDR3 has 15 amino acids. For the second PCR, which ran for roughly 7 to 11 cycles, a sample-barcoded 5' primer and a J-beta primer mix were used. MiXCR was run by TCRdb on the 5' RACE reads, yielding one entry per CDR3 protein. This sample has about 1.5 million distinct CDR3 sequences; roughly 40% occur once, and the top ten carry approximately 7.9%.

The genes are TRBV20-1 and TRBJ2-2, with D perhaps being TRBD1 or TRBD2 (6 bases each). This clonotype was obtained from a woman aged 18-29 years in good health. The sequenced sample was blood. DNA of the CDR3: TGCAGTGCTAGAGGAGGGGGGCTTAACACCGGGGAGCTGTTTTTT. Translation: CSARGGGLNTGELFF.